This T cell receptor beta chain was retrieved from a study of T cells expressing NK-cell markers. Looking at the study overall: Seven HCMV-seropositive donors and one seronegative donor made up the eight sequenced donors. General observations from the study: Of CD8+ T cells, about 1.0-7.5% belonged to dominant NKG2C+ clonotypes in six donors.

Germline V gene sequence: CDR1 SQVTM, CDR2 ANQGSEA. This CDR3 is built from 16 residues. Scientists made TCR beta cDNA using 5'RACE template switching with UMIs. One entry per CDR3 protein, without DNA, is what TCRdb gives after re-calling the 5' RACE reads. The sample has 550,000 to 600,000 distinct CDR3 sequences. Remarks on this clonotype: Its antigen is unknown.

This receptor was identified in a man aged 18 to 35 in good health. The rearrangement joins TRBV29-1 to TRBJ2-1; TCRdb reports TRBD2, a call that lacks DNA to check it against. The sequenced sample consisted of blood T cells: a sorted CD56 or NKG2C T cell subset, CD4+ or CD8+ T cells, or bulk PBMC T cells (not recorded which). The CDR3 region is CSVEDRGRLTYNEQFF.